Below are 15 T cell receptor beta chains sequenced from a single sample in a study of T-cell reconstitution after alpha-beta-depleted transplantation in children. Molecular barcoding with unique molecular identifiers was used for the TCRbeta library. TCRdb re-derived calls from the PCR reads in MiXCR, one entry per CDR3 protein. The sample gives around 450,000 distinct CDR3 sequences, roughly a tenth of which show up once; 2% to 2.5% is in the top ten. Here the sequenced sample was PBMCs, taken before TCRalphabeta/CD19-depleted stem cell transplant. The receptor set was obtained from a child aged 2 to 9 with inherited bone marrow failure, due to receive a stem cell transplant.

In this sample, this clonotype turned up a few times. The rearrangement links TRBV12-3 or TRBV12-4 to TRBJ1-5; D is unresolved. The V and J ends lost 3 bases and 5 bases respectively, with 8 bases between them. This CDR3 has 13 amino acids. CDR3 region: CASSFSIHQPQHF. CDR3 coding DNA: TGTGCCAGCAGTTTTTCAATTCATCAGCCCCAGCATTTT.

V is TRBV23-1 and J is TRBJ2-5, with D possibly being TRBD1 (5 bases). TRBV23-1 is designated an ORF whose function remains uncertain. The CDR3 loop spans 15 amino acids. The V end lost 3 bases, the J end lost 4 bases, and 15 bases lay between the germline ends. CDR3 protein: CASSHRQSVGETQYF. Here the CDR3 DNA reads TGCGCCAGCAGTCATCGACAGTCTGTCGGAGAGACCCAGTACTTC.

There are a few counts of this clonotype. The chain is built from TRBV29-1 and TRBJ1-2; weak D call: TRBD1 (5 bases). V lost 8 bases to trimming and J lost 8 bases, with 12 bases between them. The CDR3 runs to 10 residues. Germline V gives CDR1 SQVTM, CDR2 ANQGSEA. The CDR3 DNA reads TGCAGCTCCGGGGACTCCGGCTACACCTTC. It encodes CSSGDSGYTF.

In the case of this clonotype: A much larger clone differs from this one at a single base, so this may be a read error. This rearrangement joins TRBV30 to TRBJ1-1, with D perhaps TRBD1 (6 bases). CDR3 length equals 13 residues. The germline V gene has CDR1 GTSNPN and CDR2 SVGIG (reference sequence). The CDR3 loop is CVWSVYRATEAFF. The CDR3 nucleotides read TGTGTCTGGAGTGTGTACAGGGCCACTGAAGCTTTCTTT.

V and J are TRBV6-2 or TRBV6-3 and TRBJ2-7, with 14 bases fitting TRBD2. The CDR3 length is 21 residues. V trimming: 5 bases; J trimming: 4 bases; junction bases outside the gene matches: 22. In germline, CDR1 is MNHEY, CDR2 SVGEGT. The CDR3 protein is CASSPKAVRVGGLAGAYEQYF. The CDR3 region has the DNA TGTGCCAGCAGTCCAAAAGCCGTCAGGGTAGGGGGACTAGCGGGAGCGTACGAGCAGTACTTC.

This clonotype was picked up many times. The chain links TRBV27 to TRBJ2-6; D remains unclear. The CDR3 loop spans 18 amino acids. CDR1 MNHEY and CDR2 SMNVEV come from the germline V gene (reference sequence). V was shortened by 0 bases and J by 0 bases, with 12 bases between the two germline ends. The CDR3 protein is CASSLSIGSLSGANVLTF. The DNA for the CDR3 is TGTGCCAGCAGTTTATCAATAGGGTCCCTCTCTGGGGCCAACGTCCTGACTTTC.

A word on this clonotype: This clone may be a read error of a much larger clone one base away. This sequence joins TRBV28 and TRBJ2-7, with D possibly matching TRBD2 (5 bases). This CDR3 is 15 amino acids long. Trimming removed 5 bases from V and 9 bases from J, with 23 bases in between. Germline values: CDR1 MDHEN, CDR2 SYDVKM. The CDR3 protein is CASSNGILGRVGQYF. DNA of the CDR3: TGTGCCAGCAGTAATGGGATACTAGGACGTGTGGGGCAGTACTTC. The full variable domain, completed using reference TRBV28 and TRBJ2-7, is DVKVTQSSRYLVKRTGEKVFLECVQDMDHENMFWYRQDPGLGLRLIYFSYDVKMKEKGDIPEGYSVSREKKERFSLILESASTNQTSMYLCASSNGILGRVGQYFGPGTRLTVT.

This clonotype was observed many times. The chain employs TRBV27 and TRBJ2-1, with D possibly TRBD1 on 6 matching bases. CDR1 is MNHEY and CDR2 is SMNVEV in the germline V gene (reference sequence). The ends were cut back, 5 bases at V and 3 bases at J, with 11 bases in the middle. The CDR3 is 14 residues long. In DNA, the CDR3 is TGTGCCAGCAGTAAAACAGGGTTCTACAATGAGCAGTTCTTC. Translated, it gives CASSKTGFYNEQFF.

This clonotype has ten or more counts. The chain links TRBV2 to TRBJ1-2; D gene unclear. The V gene's germline CDR1 is SNHLY and CDR2 FYNNEI. The CDR3 has 13 residues. The V end lost 6 bases, the J end lost 1 base, and 9 bases lay between the germline ends. The chain's CDR3 is CASRDGNNYGYTF. CDR3 DNA sequence: TGTGCCAGCAGGGACGGAAATAACTATGGCTACACCTTC.

This clonotype appeared many times. The V gene is TRBV5-8, the J gene TRBJ1-2; TRBD1 agrees at 8 bases. The CDR3 covers 14 residues. Germline V CDR1 and CDR2: SGHTS, YDEGEE. After removal of 5 bases from V and 8 bases from J, the junction contained 11 bases not matched to a gene. The CDR3 region is CASRAGRGRDGYTF. The CDR3 nucleotides are TGTGCCAGCAGGGCTGGCAGGGGGCGGGACGGCTACACCTTC.

There are many counts of this clonotype. The V and J genes are TRBV20-1 and TRBJ2-2; D may be TRBD1 (5 bases). This CDR3 is 11 amino acids long. The germline CDR1 and CDR2 sequences are DFQATT and SNEGSKA (reference sequence). This chain's CDR3 is CSLQETGELFF. The DNA of the CDR3 is TGCAGCCTACAGGAAACCGGGGAGCTGTTTTTT.

This clonotype was observed at least ten times. The V and J genes are TRBV6-1 and TRBJ2-5, with D possibly being TRBD1 or TRBD2 (6 bases each). The CDR3 contains 15 residues. The V end lost 3 bases, the J end lost 7 bases, and 18 bases lay between the germline ends. Germline lookup yields CDR1 MNHNS and CDR2 SASEGT. CDR3 residues: CASSESPGARLTQYF. In DNA, the CDR3 is TGTGCCAGCAGTGAGTCCCCGGGGGCCCGTTTGACCCAGTACTTC.

This clonotype was seen ten or more times. The rearrangement joins TRBV27 to TRBJ1-6; D remains ambiguous. Trimming removed 3 bases at V and 0 bases at J, with 12 bases between. The germline V gene encodes CDR1 MNHEY and CDR2 SMNVEV (reference sequence). The CDR3 consists of 17 residues. The CDR3 DNA reads as TGTGCCAGCAGTTTCCTCAGGTCAGGCTCCTATAATTCACCCCTCCACTTT. Its translation is CASSFLRSGSYNSPLHF.

This clonotype occurred many times. V and J are TRBV12-3 or TRBV12-4 and TRBJ2-1; 10 nucleotides agree with TRBD2. V dropped 5 bases and J dropped 7; count of bases not matched to a gene: 14. The length of the CDR3 is 17 residues. The CDR3 DNA sequence: TGTGCCAGCAGTCCAATAGGAGCGGGAGGGCCGTTAAATGAGCAGTTCTTC. Amino acid sequence: CASSPIGAGGPLNEQFF.

This clonotype came up many times. The chain joins TRBV4-3 to TRBJ1-6; D is unresolved. V was clipped by 0 bases and J by 7 bases, with 7 bases between them. The germline V gene has CDR1 LGHNA and CDR2 YSLEER. The CDR3 is made up of 14 amino acids. The CDR3 here is CASSQDHPNSPLHF. CDR3 DNA: TGCGCCAGCAGCCAAGACCACCCCAATTCACCCCTCCACTTT.